The 26 T cell receptor beta chains listed next were all sequenced from one sample in a study of CD8+ T cells in alopecia areata. The pooled cutaneous lymph node cells were sorted using several markers (CD4, CD8alpha, NKG2D, NKG2ACE and others). RNA extraction and reverse transcription yielded cDNA as sequencing template. Method: immunoSEQ multiplex PCR; TCRdb's copy keeps in-frame clones and lacks some. This table holds about 270,000 clones with no singletons; the top ten claim 1.2%. The sample comprised CD4+ T cells sorted from a lymph node. The origin of the receptors is a C3H/HeJ mouse with alopecia areata. For this mouse line, the MHC haplotype is H2-k.

A word on this clone: All gene names here are mouse names. The CDR3 end falls 4 residues outside the read, so it is completed with the germline J gene. The chain combines TRBV13-2 with TRBJ2-4, with TRBD2 matching 7 bases. The CDR3 extends over 14 amino acids. Germline V gives CDR1 NNHNN, CDR2 SYGAGS (reference sequence). V shed 5 bases and J 0 bases; nucleotides not matched to a gene: 3. Partial CDR3 DNA: TGTGCCAGCGGGGACTGGCCTAGTCAAAAC. Its protein is CASGDWPSQN. The entire CDR3 protein reads CASGDWPSQNTLYF.

This clone was seen a few times. Genes and germline are mouse. The read gets to within 4 residues of the CDR3 end, and the germline J gene fills in the rest. Additional DNA sequences in this sample encode the identical CDR3. The chain is built from TRBV13-1 and TRBJ1-2; 9 bases fit TRBD1. The junction had 5 bases not matched to a gene; V was cut back by 5 bases and J by 3 bases. The CDR3 covers 14 residues. Germline V lookup: CDR1 NSHNY, CDR2 SYGAGN. This CDR3 reads CASSEQGADSDYTF. The sequenced part of the CDR3 DNA is TGTGCCAGCAGCGAACAGGGGGCGGACTCC.

The table lists this clone with a few counts. Genes and germline come from the mouse. The read ends 4 residues shy of where the CDR3 ends; the end is completed using the germline J gene. The chain joins TRBV13-1 to TRBJ2-3; D not certain. The germline V gene has CDR1 NSHNY and CDR2 SYGAGN. The germline V and J ends were trimmed by 5 bases and 4 bases, with 8 bases remaining between them. The CDR3 runs to 12 residues. The sequenced CDR3 bases are TGTGCCAGCAGCCAGAATCCAGAA. Its protein is CASSQNPE. The entire CDR3 protein is CASSQNPETLYF.

As for this clone: Gene and germline names: mouse. The read comes to an end 4 residues before the CDR3 does, leaving the germline J gene to fill in the end. The sample contains more than one DNA sequence encoding this CDR3. The rearrangement links TRBV5 to TRBJ2-7, with D uncertain. Between the trimmed V and J ends, which lost 4 bases and 3 bases, there was a span of 7 bases. There are 12 residues in the CDR3. Germline CDR1 reads LGHNA; CDR2 reads YNLKQL (reference sequence). This CDR3 reads CASSLQDYEQYF. The CDR3 bases that were read are TGTGCCAGCAGCCTCCAGGACTAT.

A note on this clone: Mouse gene names apply. The CDR3 end falls 4 residues outside the read, so it is completed with the germline J gene. The V gene is TRBV13-1, the J gene TRBJ2-5; 8 positions match TRBD2. The CDR3 contains 14 residues. Germline loops: CDR1 NSHNY, CDR2 SYGAGN. The CDR3 spells CASSRLGGSDTQYF. The sequenced part of the CDR3 DNA is TGTGCCAGCAGCCGCCTGGGGGGATCAGAC.

With regard to this clone: Gene names refer to mouse genes. The CDR3 extends 4 residues past the end of the read, so its final part is completed from the germline J gene. Other nucleotide sequences in the sample specify the same CDR3. V gene TRBV1 combines with J gene TRBJ1-2; TRBD1 aligns across 12 bases. The CDR3 has 15 amino acids. CDR1 NSQYPW and CDR2 LRSPGD come from the germline V gene (reference sequence). Losses at the gene ends were 3 bases for V and 4 bases for J; bases not matched to a gene: 3. The sequenced part of the CDR3 DNA is TGCACCTGCAGTGCCGGGACAGGGGGCGTCTCC. It specifies CTCSAGTGGVS. The complete CDR3 reads CTCSAGTGGVSDYTF.

Remarks on this clone: Mouse gene names apply. Different DNA sequences within this sample yield the same CDR3. The CDR3 region is CTCSAYRGNYAEQFF. CDR3 DNA, as far as it was read: TGCACCTGCAGTGCTTACAGGGGGAACTATGCT. This rearrangement joins TRBV1 to TRBJ2-1; 8 nucleotides agree with TRBD1. The read finishes 4 residues shy of the CDR3 end, and the germline J gene is used to complete it. V was pared by 3 bases and J by 1 base, with 2 bases of the junction left unmatched. Germline V lookup: CDR1 NSQYPW, CDR2 LRSPGD (reference sequence). This CDR3 comprises 15 residues. The full variable domain, completed using reference TRBV1 and TRBJ2-1, is VTLLEQNPRWRLVPRGQAVNLRCILKNSQYPWMSWYQQDLQKQLQWLFTLRSPGDKEVKSLPGADYLATRVTDTELRLQVANMSQGRTLYCTCSAYRGNYAEQFFGPGTRLTVL.

As to this clone: The germline and genes are mouse ones. The read falls 4 residues short of the CDR3 end, and the missing part is taken from the germline J gene. The chain has TRBV17 and TRBJ2-5; 9 bases line up with TRBD2. CDR3 size: 14 residues. Per germline, CDR1 MNHDT and CDR2 YYDKIL. The DNA read from the CDR3 is TGTGCTAGCAGTCGCGGACTGGGGAGAGAC. This sequence encodes CASSRGLGRD. The whole CDR3 is CASSRGLGRDTQYF.

This clone was picked up a small number of times. All gene names here are mouse names. The chain's CDR3 is CASSIERGTEVFF. CDR3 DNA, as far as it was read: TGTGCCAGCAGTATAGAGAGGGGCACA. J is TRBJ1-1 and V is TRBV19, with D possibly being TRBD1 (5 bases). The observed sequence ends 4 residues before the CDR3 terminus, with the missing tail filled in from the germline J gene. The V end was cut by 0 bases, the J end by 4 bases, with 7 bases between. Germline V gene sequence: CDR1 FNHDT, CDR2 SITEND (reference sequence). The CDR3 length is 13 residues.

This clone was observed a handful of times. Germline and genes here are mouse. The CDR3 end is not reached by the read, which stops 4 residues before it; the germline J gene fills it in. The chain links TRBV5 to TRBJ2-1; the match to TRBD2 covers 7 bases. V lost 0 bases and J lost 3; bases outside the gene matches: 8. CDR3 length: 17 residues. CDR1 is LGHNA and CDR2 is YNLKQL in the germline V gene (reference sequence). The CDR3 here is CASSQEGSGGGYAEQFF. CDR3 bases read: TGTGCCAGCAGCCAAGAGGGCAGCGGGGGGGGCTATGCT.

This clone was seen at least ten times. Genes and germline are mouse. The read ends 4 residues before the CDR3 terminus; that terminus is restored from the germline J gene. Within the sample, other DNA sequences also encode this same CDR3. J is TRBJ2-3 and V is TRBV13-1; D remains unclear. Germline-derived CDR1 and CDR2 are NSHNY and SYGAGN. The V gene lost 2 bases and the J gene lost 0 bases, with 7 bases spanning the gap. This CDR3 has 14 amino acids. The part of the CDR3 DNA that was read is TGTGCCAGCAGTGACAGGAATAGTGCAGAA. Protein sequence: CASSDRNSAE. The CDR3 reads in full as CASSDRNSAETLYF.

In its sample, this clone was seen a few times. Gene names are mouse gene names. The CDR3 end lies 4 residues beyond the end of the read and is filled in from the germline J gene. This chain joins TRBV14 and TRBJ2-5; weak D call: TRBD1 (7 bases). The CDR3 loop spans 16 amino acids. The germline V and J ends were trimmed by 2 bases and 0 bases, with 13 bases remaining between them. Germline V lookup: CDR1 SGHDT, CDR2 FRDEAV. The DNA read from the CDR3 is TGTGCCAGCAGTTTGGTCAGGGGGGATAACCAAGAC. Translating gives CASSLVRGDNQD. The whole CDR3 region reads CASSLVRGDNQDTQYF.

A note on this clone: Gene names and germline match the mouse. The sequenced fragment ends 4 residues before the CDR3 boundary, so the rest is inferred from the germline J gene. The same CDR3 is also encoded by other DNA sequences in this sample. V is TRBV13-1 and J is TRBJ1-1, with a tentative D call TRBD1 (5 bases). Germline V CDR1 and CDR2: NSHNY, SYGAGN. The CDR3 loop spans 13 amino acids. The covered CDR3 bases are TGTGCCAGCAGTGCGCAGGGAAGGACA. Its protein is CASSAQGRT. The full-length CDR3 reads as CASSAQGRTEVFF.

In this sample, this clone turned up a few times. Each gene name is a mouse one. CDR3 loop: CASRKTEEVFF. CDR3 bases read: TGTGCTAGCAGGAAGACAGAA. The V and J genes are TRBV17 and TRBJ1-1; D may be TRBD1 (5 bases). The read gets to within 4 residues of the CDR3 end, and the germline J gene fills in the rest. Per germline, CDR1 MNHDT and CDR2 YYDKIL. The CDR3 loop spans 11 amino acids. Complete variable domain (other parts from reference TRBV17 and TRBJ1-1): DTTVKQNPRYKLARVGKPVNLICSQTMNHDTMYWYQKKPNQAPKLLLFYYDKILNREADTFEKFQSSRPNNSFCSLYIGSAGLEYSAMYLCASRKTEEVFFGKGTRLTVV.

This clone was seen more than once but under ten times. Mouse gene names and germline throughout. The read finishes 4 residues shy of the CDR3 end, and the germline J gene is used to complete it. The rearrangement uses TRBV13-1 and TRBJ1-4; 7 nucleotides line up with TRBD1. CDR1 NSHNY and CDR2 SYGAGN come from the germline V gene. The CDR3 length is 14 residues. The part of the CDR3 DNA that was read is TGTGCCAGCAGTGATGTGGGGACAGCCGAA. Amino acids: CASSDVGTAE. The entire CDR3 is CASSDVGTAERLFF.

This clone turned up a few times. Gene labels here are mouse ones. The read finishes 4 residues shy of the CDR3 end, and the germline J gene is used to complete it. This rearrangement joins TRBV17 to TRBJ2-5, with 10 bases that match TRBD2. The CDR3 loop spans 16 amino acids. Looked up from germline, CDR1 is MNHDT and CDR2 is YYDKIL. CDR3 in amino acids: CASSRASLGGRDTQYF. Incomplete CDR3 DNA: TGTGCTAGCAGTAGAGCCTCCCTGGGGGGGCGAGAC.

This clone was recorded a few times. Mouse names are used for the genes. The read ends 4 residues shy of where the CDR3 ends; the end is completed using the germline J gene. The chain combines TRBV5 with TRBJ2-5; 10 bases align to TRBD2. The length of the CDR3 is 15 residues. Germline loops: CDR1 LGHNA, CDR2 YNLKQL (reference sequence). The sequenced part of the CDR3 DNA is TGTGCCAGCAGCCCTCCCGGGACTGGGGAAGAC. This codes for CASSPPGTGED. The whole CDR3 is CASSPPGTGEDTQYF.

As for this clone: Genes here carry mouse names. The read finishes 4 residues shy of the CDR3 end, and the germline J gene is used to complete it. The V call is TRBV13-1, the J call TRBJ2-3; weak D call: TRBD1 (5 bases). Per germline, CDR1 NSHNY and CDR2 SYGAGN. The CDR3 sequence is 15 residues long. The germline V and J ends were trimmed by 6 bases and 0 bases, with 14 bases remaining between them. The sequenced CDR3 bases are TGTGCCAGCACTCTTGACAGATCTAGTGCAGAA. This sequence encodes CASTLDRSSAE. The full CDR3 protein is CASTLDRSSAETLYF.

About this clone: Germline and genes: mouse. Read data end 4 residues before the CDR3 end; the end is taken from the germline J gene. The chain uses TRBV13-1 and TRBJ2-1, with D maybe TRBD1 (5 bases). CDR1 is NSHNY and CDR2 is SYGAGN in the germline V gene. V was shortened by 6 bases and J by 3 bases, with 10 bases between the two germline ends. CDR3 size: 13 residues. The sequenced CDR3 bases are TGTGCCAGCAAAAAGGACATCTATGCT. Translated, it gives CASKKDIYA. The entire CDR3 sequence reads CASKKDIYAEQFF.

A few counts support this clone. Mouse gene names apply. The missing CDR3 end, 4 residues past where the read stops, is filled in from the germline J gene. The chain links TRBV31 to TRBJ2-1; tentative D call: TRBD1 (5 bases). The CDR3 spans 13 residues. Per the germline V gene, CDR1 is GKSSPN and CDR2 is SITVG. Partial CDR3 DNA: TGTGCCTGGAGTCTAGAGGGGTGGGCT. Its translation is CAWSLEGWA. The full CDR3 is CAWSLEGWAEQFF.

This clone was counted between two and nine times. The gene symbols are mouse symbols. The read stops 4 residues short of the end of the CDR3; the missing end is completed from the germline J gene. The rearrangement links TRBV24 to TRBJ1-2; possible D gene TRBD1, 6 bases. This CDR3 comprises 15 residues. V lost 2 bases, J lost 0 bases, and 10 bases lay in between. Germline V CDR1 and CDR2: KGHTA, FRNEEI. The CDR3 sequence: CASSLMDSANSDYTF. The part of the CDR3 DNA that was read is TGTGCCAGCAGTCTGATGGACAGTGCAAACTCC.

A word on this clone: The genes are named according to mouse. Read data end 4 residues before the CDR3 end; the end is taken from the germline J gene. The same CDR3 is also encoded by other DNA sequences in this sample. The chain recombines TRBV13-1 with TRBJ2-4; TRBD1 agrees at 9 bases. V lost 5 bases and J lost 3; bases outside the gene matches: 1. CDR1 and CDR2 (germline): NSHNY, SYGAGN. CDR3 length: 13 amino acids. Here the CDR3 reads CASRGQGQNTLYF. Partial CDR3 DNA: TGTGCCAGCAGAGGACAGGGGCAAAAC.

This clone was counted a few times. These gene names are mouse names. The CDR3 end is not reached by the read, which stops 4 residues before it; the germline J gene fills it in. The V and J genes are TRBV3 and TRBJ2-5, with TRBD2 matching over 8 bases. This CDR3 is built from 13 residues. CDR1 and CDR2 from the germline V gene are SNHLY and FYNGKV (reference sequence). CDR3 sequence reads: CARRGGREDTQYF. Incomplete CDR3 DNA: TGTGCCCGGAGGGGGGGGCGCGAGGAC.

Concerning this clone: The gene symbols are mouse symbols. The DNA ends 4 residues before the CDR3 does, and the rest of the CDR3 is filled in from the germline J gene. The J gene is TRBJ2-7, the V gene TRBV29; the match to TRBD1 covers 8 bases. This CDR3 is built from 14 residues. Unmatched junction bases numbered 3, after V lost 2 bases and J lost 3 bases. Looked up from germline, CDR1 is MSHET and CDR2 is SYDVDS. The CDR3 sequence: CASSLPGQVYEQYF. The CDR3 bases that were read are TGTGCTAGCAGTTTACCGGGACAGGTCTAT.

Ten or more counts support this clone. The genes and germline here are from mouse. The read ends 4 residues early relative to the CDR3; the germline J gene fills the gap. This sequence joins TRBV13-1 and TRBJ1-2, with D perhaps matching TRBD1 (6 bases). Germline V gene data show CDR1 as NSHNY and CDR2 as SYGAGN. The CDR3 sequence is 14 residues long. The germline V and J ends were trimmed by 1 base and 0 bases, with 7 bases remaining between them. Partial CDR3 DNA: TGTGCCAGCAGTGATTCAGGGGCAAACTCC. It encodes CASSDSGANS. The CDR3 reads in full as CASSDSGANSDYTF.

This clone was seen more than once but under ten times. Mouse gene names apply. The CDR3 goes on 4 residues after the read ends, and that part is filled in from the germline J gene. The rearrangement uses TRBV1 and TRBJ2-3; tentative D call: TRBD1 (7 bases). Germline CDR1 NSQYPW, CDR2 LRSPGD (reference sequence). Trimming stripped 6 bases from V and 0 bases from J, with 13 bases between. The CDR3 length is 15 residues. Partial CDR3 DNA: TGCACCTGCAGGCAACAGGGGACTAGTGCAGAA. Translation gives CTCRQQGTSAE. The whole CDR3 region reads CTCRQQGTSAETLYF.